The 4 T cell receptor beta chains given below trace back to one sample, sequenced in a study of blood T cells in healthy people across ages (dated by TCRdb to the mid-2010s). Receptor amplification or capture employed 5' RACE. Sequenced using an Illumina HiSeq 2500. The second PCR ran for about 6 to 12 cycles and used a J-beta primer mix along with a sample-barcoded 5' primer. The public reads were run again by TCRdb, first through fastp at Q25 and then through MiXCR, and only productive beta chains were kept. Rows are unified per CDR3 protein, each entry keeping the most common DNA and genes. Counted in this sample were about 630,000 distinct CDR3 sequences; roughly 21% of them appeared once. The ten largest account for 3% to 4% of the sample. The sequenced sample consisted of blood. The receptors were gathered from a man in his 70s in good health.

The table lists this clonotype with many counts. The J gene is TRBJ2-2, the V gene TRBV20-1; possibly TRBD2 for D (6 bases). CDR1 is DFQATT and CDR2 is SNEGSKA in the germline V gene (reference sequence). Deletions cut 1 base from V and 1 base from J, with 7 bases between. The CDR3 extends over 14 amino acids. CDR3 residues: CSARGEENTGELFF. The CDR3 DNA reads TGCAGTGCTAGAGGGGAGGAGAACACCGGGGAGCTGTTTTTT.

This clonotype was detected only a few times. This rearrangement joins TRBV6-5 to TRBJ2-3; possible D gene TRBD2, 6 bases. The germline CDR1 and CDR2 sequences are MNHEY and SVGAGI. The CDR3 length is 18 residues. V lost 0 bases, J lost 0 bases, and 16 bases lay in between. CDR3 amino acids: CASSYSSSGTPSTDTQYF. CDR3 DNA: TGTGCCAGCAGTTACTCTTCCTCCGGGACTCCTAGCACAGATACGCAGTATTTT.

This clonotype was recorded many times. The chain links TRBV7-8 to TRBJ2-5, with 12 positions matching TRBD2. This CDR3 has 16 amino acids. The germline CDR1 and CDR2 sequences are SGHVS and FQNEAQ. J lost 1 base, V lost 1 base, and 1 base had no gene match. The CDR3 loop reads CASSLGTSGIQETQYF. CDR3 bases: TGTGCCAGCAGCTTAGGGACTAGCGGGATCCAAGAGACCCAGTACTTC.

The rearrangement joins TRBV9 to TRBJ2-3, with D unclear. The CDR3 extends over 15 amino acids. The ends were cut back, 3 bases at V and 2 bases at J, with 13 bases in the middle. Germline values: CDR1 SGDLS, CDR2 YYNGEE. CDR3 nucleotides: TGTGCCAGCAGCGATAAGCTCTCTACCACAGATACGCAGTATTTT. Translating it yields CASSDKLSTTDTQYF.